This paragraph covers one TCR beta chain sequence. No antigen is known for it. Profiling relied on immunoSEQ multiplex PCR, and the TCRdb table lists in-frame clones only, not all of them. In the table there are 95,000 to 150,000 clones, approximately 90% of which are singletons. This sample was included in a study of OX40 agonist ivuxolimab in advanced cancers. Study-wide background: Of the patients, three showed partial responses, one with hepatocellular carcinoma and two with cutaneous melanoma. Findings and limits, study-wide: CD8+ T cells (on average) carried more expanded clones than CD4+ T cells.

V lost 0 bases to trimming and J lost 5 bases; unmatched junction nucleotides: 6. CDR1 and CDR2 from the germline V gene are MNHEY and SVGAGI. The CDR3 runs to 15 residues. This clonotype originated in an adult with an advanced solid tumor such as melanoma, head and neck, liver or kidney cancer. The specimen comprised CD4+ or CD8+ T cells sorted from blood, sampled in a trial of the OX40 agonist ivuxolimab. This sequence joins TRBV6-5 and TRBJ2-5; 7 nucleotides match TRBD1. The DNA for the CDR3 is TGTGCCAGCAGTTACTCACCGACAGGGACGGAGACCCAGTACTTC. It is translated as CASSYSPTGTETQYF.